Listed below are T cell receptor beta chains from one sample, sequenced in a study of OX40 agonist ivuxolimab in advanced cancers. Libraries were prepared by immunoSEQ multiplex PCR; TCRdb keeps only in-frame clonotypes and omits some of them. Here the sample spans around 84,000 clones, 75% to 95% being singletons. The sample consisted of CD4+ or CD8+ T cells sorted from blood, taken in a trial of the OX40 agonist ivuxolimab. These receptors all come from an adult with an advanced solid tumor such as melanoma, head and neck, liver or kidney cancer. CDR3s include the opening cysteine and the closing phenylalanine or tryptophan. D genes are given only for firm matches. Clone size appears in some rows only: once, few, many, or a class for an expanded clone.

TRBJ2-1,TRBV7-9,TRBD2,.,CASRPPGLAGNEQFF,TGTGCCAGCAGGCCTCCGGGACTAGCGGGCAATGAGCAGTTCTTC
TRBJ2-7,TRBV5-1,.,once,CASSSQVSSYEQYF,TGCGCCAGCAGCTCCCAGGTGAGCTCCTACGAGCAGTACTTC
TRBJ2-5,TRBV5-1,.,.,CASSSGLASETQYF,TGCGCCAGCAGCTCAGGGCTAGCAAGCGAGACCCAGTACTTC
TRBJ2-1,TRBV5-1,TRBD1,.,CASSLDRGQGKFF,TGCGCCAGCAGCTTGGACAGGGGACAGGGTAAGTTCTTC
TRBJ2-3,TRBV27,.,once,CASSPYGSGSLIGDTQYF,TGTGCCAGCAGTCCATACGGTAGCGGATCCTTGATCGGAGATACGCAGTATTTT
TRBJ2-7,TRBV9,.,few,CASSAGHYEQYF,TGTGCCAGCAGTGCAGGCCACTACGAGCAGTACTTC
TRBJ2-3,TRBV10-1,.,.,CASSGGDGGTDTQYF,TGCGCCAGCAGCGGAGGGGACGGGGGCACAGATACGCAGTATTTT
TRBJ2-3,TRBV28,TRBD2,.,CASSGGSQADTQYF,TGTGCCAGCAGCGGCGGGAGCCAGGCAGATACGCAGTATTTT
TRBJ2-5,TRBV19,TRBD2,.,CASSMGASGGGQETQYF,TGTGCCAGTAGTATGGGGGCTAGCGGGGGAGGACAAGAGACCCAGTACTTC
TRBJ2-7,TRBV19,TRBD2,.,CASSPHSGRADEQYF,TGTGCCAGTAGTCCTCATAGCGGGAGGGCCGACGAGCAGTACTTC
TRBJ2-2,TRBV9,.,.,CASSVITGPPNTGELFF,TGTGCCAGCAGCGTAATAACAGGGCCACCGAACACCGGGGAGCTGTTTTTT
TRBJ2-7,TRBV18,.,.,CASSPQGPYEQYF,TGTGCCAGCTCACCACAGGGGCCCTACGAGCAGTACTTC
TRBJ2-2,TRBV27,TRBD1,few,CASSSGTGGYTGELFF,TGTGCCAGCAGTTCGGGGACAGGGGGATACACCGGGGAGCTGTTTTTT
TRBJ2-5,TRBV28,TRBD1,.,CASITGTGLQETQYF,TGTGCCAGCATCACCGGGACAGGACTACAAGAGACCCAGTACTTC
TRBJ1-5,TRBV28,TRBD1,.,CASSFVTGASNQPQHF,TGTGCCAGCAGTTTTGTTACAGGGGCCAGCAATCAGCCCCAGCATTTT
TRBJ2-7,TRBV29-1,.,.,CSVSPQGGRSEQYF,TGCAGCGTTAGCCCACAGGGAGGGAGGTCCGAGCAGTACTTC
TRBJ1-5,TRBV28,.,.,CASSLPRQPQHF,TGTGCCAGCAGTTTACCCCGGCAGCCCCAGCATTTT
TRBJ1-1,TRBV6-1,.,once,CASSSYTEAFF,TGTGCCAGCTCAAGCTACACTGAAGCTTTCTTT
TRBJ2-1,TRBV7-8,.,.,CASSYGGGNEQFF,TGTGCCAGCAGCTACGGGGGAGGCAATGAGCAGTTCTTC
TRBJ2-7,TRBV27,TRBD2,.,CASSSFTGGTSGRYEQYF,TGTGCCAGCAGTTCATTTACAGGGGGGACTAGCGGGAGGTACGAGCAGTACTTC
TRBJ2-1,TRBV6-5,.,.,CASSYGQWGNEQFF,TGTGCCAGCAGTTACGGGCAATGGGGCAATGAGCAGTTCTTC
TRBJ1-5,TRBV19,TRBD1,.,CASSPGQGRGQPQHF,TGTGCCAGTAGTCCGGGACAGGGAAGGGGTCAGCCCCAGCATTTT
TRBJ1-1,TRBV10-3,TRBD1,.,CAISGTGLNTEAFF,TGTGCCATCAGTGGGACAGGGCTGAACACTGAAGCTTTCTTT
TRBJ1-4,TRBV28,TRBD1,.,CASSPRTGGWEKLFF,TGTGCCAGCAGCCCTCGGACAGGGGGCTGGGAAAAACTGTTTTTT